Sequencing of this T cell receptor (beta chain) was carried out in a study of T cell responses to AZD1222 COVID-19 vaccine. Trimming took 0 bases from V and 0 from J, leaving 15 bases between them. The CDR3 runs 18 residues. Germline values: CDR1 MNHEY, CDR2 SVGEGT. TCRdb keeps only in-frame clones here, not all; method: immunoSEQ multiplex PCR. The data contain approximately 100,000 clones, approximately 90% of them singletons. Study results and limitations: After the peak T cell response, and only then, were repertoires sampled. A rise in Spike-specific TCR breadth and depth followed two AZD1222 doses. Seropositivity was recorded at baseline in only five to seven AZD1222 recipients.

A word on this clone: The target antigen is unknown.

The receptor was isolated from an adult in good health. The chain carries TRBV6-2 or TRBV6-3 and TRBJ2-1; D is unclear. The sample consisted of peripheral blood, taken on day 0 of AZD1222 vaccination. CDR3 loop: CASSYSPSAPSSYNEQFF. In DNA, the CDR3 is TGTGCCAGCAGTTACTCCCCGTCGGCGCCGAGCTCCTACAATGAGCAGTTCTTC.